This T cell receptor beta chain was identified during a study of shared clonotypes between healthy human individuals (dated by TCRdb to the early 2020s). Study-level background: The cohort included three men and a couple of women between 18 and 49 years of age. To increase sequencing depth and limit assay-specific biases, different laboratories used diverse techniques to prepare libraries and sequence TCR repertoires. For each donor, three plates each were used for CD4 naive and CD4 memory, two plates were used for CD8 naive, and one plate was used for CD8 memory. Blood TCR repertoires of a handful of healthy adults were deeply sequenced to estimate repertoire size and the extent of clonotype sharing between individuals. Per donor, leukapheresis produced somewhere between about 0.94 and 9.5 billion PBMCs.

Results the study describes overall, beyond this receptor: The genetic and exposure-history diversity represented was limited by the small number of donors. Estimated clonotype richness was generally larger for naive than for memory subsets. Compared with non-shared clonotypes, clonotypes shared by all four sorted-subset donors had higher generation probabilities. Incomplete sequencing was indicated by rarefaction of sorted-subset datasets, despite the large sequencing depth. Around 5% of naive CD4, 3.5% of naive CD8, about 2.5% of memory CD4, and about 0.4% of memory CD8 clonotypes were shared across several donors. Based on pairwise subsampling, the degree of clonotype sharing among donors was expected to be affected by sequencing depth. Sampling was restricted to blood, and TCR repertoires in tissue are likely to differ from TCR repertoires in blood.

About this clone itself: The antigen this receptor binds is unknown. No much larger clone is present one base from it, and per-base qualities are unavailable.

CD8 naive samples were obtained by positive selection for CCR7 among CD45RO-negative cells, yielding a CD45RA+CCR7+ population from which TemRA cells were excluded. The donors were healthy, HIV-negative adults with no recently reported acute infections or vaccinations. All donors were Caucasian adults living in Nashville, Tennessee, USA. Blood was collected by leukapheresis, and PBMCs were isolated by Ficoll-Histopaque density gradient centrifugation and then cryopreserved in liquid nitrogen vapor phase. Purity and quantity of every magnetically sorted T cell population were checked by analytical flow cytometry. From each sorted fraction, genomic DNA was isolated and quantified by UV absorbance on a Nanodrop 2000c. The germline V gene (reference sequence) sets CDR1 to LNHNV and CDR2 to YYDKDF. V sheds 8 bases and J sheds 7 bases, leaving 9 bases between their ends. Reading from cysteine to phenylalanine, the CDR3 counts 12 amino acids. Kept here is only the CDR3 DNA, which spans 36 bases and is read in frame from base 1.

Using the deep immunoSEQ assay, TCR CDR3 regions were amplified from genomic DNA by multiplex PCR. Extracted genomic DNA from each cell subset was spread evenly across all wells of several immunoSEQ 96-well plates, with each plate serving as a replicate. For sorted subsets, each replicate PCR was loaded with approximately 200 ng genomic DNA, equivalent to about 30,000 T cell genomes. The purified libraries were quantified using a Qubit 3.0 fluorometer, sized with a Bioanalyzer 2100, and then quantified again using the KAPA Library Quantification kit. A separate single-read 150-cycle Illumina NextSeq 550 flow cell was used to sequence each immunoSEQ 96-well plate. For the original study's pipeline: Because the immunoSEQ output included only junctional sequences and no quality scores, the filtering could not be the same as the filtering used for full-length reads. To assign V/J genes and CDR3, sequences were annotated against IMGT germline references using PyIR, a Python wrapper for IgBLAST v1.9. Reads with weak V/J assignments (E-value above 1e-6), missing CDR3, stop codons, out-of-frame junctions, or ambiguous translated residues were removed. A V3J clonotype was defined by an identical inferred V gene, J gene, and CDR3 amino acid sequence. Percentage overlap between repertoires was computed as shared unique clonotypes divided by the size of the smaller repertoire. Three approaches were used to assess repertoire richness: RTK rarefaction, the Chao1 estimator, and Recon v2.1 estimates of unobserved clonotypes. For all TCRbeta clonotypes obtained by the gDNA method from a few donors, generation probabilities were computed with OLGA. Entries here come from immuneACCESS through TCRdb and include only in-frame sequences with V and J called. Some clones fail to appear in such tables; in the studies checked, an unresolved V gene covers under half of the shortfall, and the cause of the remainder is unknown. That table gives V, J and clone size, and the DNA gave D and trimming. Here the sample has millions of clones; approximately 94% occur a single time. Roughly 1.1% of the sample rests with the top ten.

This sequence was found in a man in his late teens or twenties in good health. The specimen sequenced was naive CD8+ T cells sorted from blood. The label giving this sample's cell subset or site can be read as: CD45RA+CCR7+. The chain joins TRBV15 to TRBJ1-6, with TRBD1 perhaps the D gene, on 6 matching bases. Read as DNA, the sequence is TGTGCCACCGGGGGCTTGAATTCACCCCTCCACTTT. This codes for CATGGLNSPLHF.